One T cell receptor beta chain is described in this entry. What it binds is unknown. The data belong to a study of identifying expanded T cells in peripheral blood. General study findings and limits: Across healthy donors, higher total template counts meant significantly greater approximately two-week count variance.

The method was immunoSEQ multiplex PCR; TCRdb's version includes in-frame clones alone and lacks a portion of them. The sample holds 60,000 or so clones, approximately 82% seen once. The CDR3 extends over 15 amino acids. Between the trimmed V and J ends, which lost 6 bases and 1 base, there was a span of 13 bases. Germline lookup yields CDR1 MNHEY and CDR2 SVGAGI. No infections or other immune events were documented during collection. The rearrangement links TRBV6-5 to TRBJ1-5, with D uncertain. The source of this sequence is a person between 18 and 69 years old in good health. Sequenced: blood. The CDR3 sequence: CASRTREYSNQPQHF. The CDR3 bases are TGTGCCAGCAGGACCCGGGAATACAGCAATCAGCCCCAGCATTTT.